This entry describes one TCR beta chain. The antigen remains undetermined. The CDR3 is 16 amino acids. Germline V gene data show CDR1 as MDHEN and CDR2 as SYDVKM. Trimming removed 6 bases from V and 3 bases from J; junction bases left unmatched: 6. This sample is drawn from a study of T cells in Graves' hyperthyroidism and ophthalmopathy. Across the study: Peripheral blood collection took place at initial diagnosis, before any treatment. Overall study findings and caveats: Within blood appeared most thyroid clonotypes that had expanded above 0.001.

RNA transcripts served as the template for amplifying TCR beta CDR3 regions. HTBI primers were used for first-round RT-PCR of the TCR CDR3. TCRdb re-analysed the multiplex PCR reads in MiXCR, keeping a single row per CDR3 protein. The sample shows fewer than 350,000 distinct CDR3 sequences, around a sixth of them seen only once. Under 3 months was the duration of disease in ophthalmopathy patients, who also had a Clinical Activity Score of at least 3 and a NOSPECS grade of at least 4. The TCR originated in a woman in her thirties or forties with Graves' ophthalmopathy. The chain joins TRBV28 to TRBJ2-5; 14 bases line up with TRBD2. Specimen: blood. CDR3 nucleotide sequence: TGTGCCAGCAGCTCCGGGACTAGCGGGGGAAAAGAGACCCAGTACTTC. Encoded protein: CASSSGTSGGKETQYF.